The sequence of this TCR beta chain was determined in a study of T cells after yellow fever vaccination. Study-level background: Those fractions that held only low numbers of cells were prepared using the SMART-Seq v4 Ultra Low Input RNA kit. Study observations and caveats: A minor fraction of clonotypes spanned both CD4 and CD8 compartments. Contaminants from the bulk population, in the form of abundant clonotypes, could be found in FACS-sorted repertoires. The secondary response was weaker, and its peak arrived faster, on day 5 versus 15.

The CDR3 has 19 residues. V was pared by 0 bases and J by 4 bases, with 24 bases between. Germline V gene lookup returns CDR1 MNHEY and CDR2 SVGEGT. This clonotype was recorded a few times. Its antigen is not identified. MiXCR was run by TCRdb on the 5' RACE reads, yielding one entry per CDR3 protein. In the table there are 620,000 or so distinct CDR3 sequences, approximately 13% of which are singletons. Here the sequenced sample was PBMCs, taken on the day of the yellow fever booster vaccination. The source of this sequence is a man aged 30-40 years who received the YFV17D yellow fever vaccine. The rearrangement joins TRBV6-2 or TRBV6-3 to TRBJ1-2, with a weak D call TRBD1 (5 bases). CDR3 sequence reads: CASSYSSRGTLLFFYGYTF. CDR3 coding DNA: TGTGCCAGCAGTTACTCGTCGAGGGGCACCCTTCTGTTCTTCTATGGCTACACCTTC.